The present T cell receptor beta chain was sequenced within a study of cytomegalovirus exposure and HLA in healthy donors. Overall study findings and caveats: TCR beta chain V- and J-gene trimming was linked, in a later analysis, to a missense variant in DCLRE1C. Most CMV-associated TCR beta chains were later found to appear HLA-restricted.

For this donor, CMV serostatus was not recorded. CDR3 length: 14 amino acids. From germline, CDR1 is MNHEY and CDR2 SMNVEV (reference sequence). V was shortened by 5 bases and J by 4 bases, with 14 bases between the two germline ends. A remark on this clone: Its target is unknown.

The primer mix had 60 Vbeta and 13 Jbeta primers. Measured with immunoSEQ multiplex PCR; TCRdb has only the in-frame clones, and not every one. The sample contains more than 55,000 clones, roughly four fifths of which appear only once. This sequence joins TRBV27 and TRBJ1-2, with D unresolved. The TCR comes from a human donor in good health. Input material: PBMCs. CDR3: CASSPSSGAYGYTF. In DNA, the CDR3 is TGTGCCAGCAGTCCTTCGTCGGGAGCCTATGGCTACACCTTC.